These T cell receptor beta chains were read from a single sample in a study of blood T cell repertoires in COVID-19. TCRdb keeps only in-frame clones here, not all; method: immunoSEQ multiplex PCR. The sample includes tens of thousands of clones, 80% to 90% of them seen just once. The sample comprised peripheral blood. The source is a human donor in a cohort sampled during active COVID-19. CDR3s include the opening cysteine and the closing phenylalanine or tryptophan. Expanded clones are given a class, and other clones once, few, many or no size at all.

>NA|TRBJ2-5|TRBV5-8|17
CASRSYRDRERKETQYF
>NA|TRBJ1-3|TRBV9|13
CASTGGAGNTIYF
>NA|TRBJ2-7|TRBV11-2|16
CASSLEGAGAPYEQYF
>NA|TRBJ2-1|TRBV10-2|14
CASTETSGSGEQFF
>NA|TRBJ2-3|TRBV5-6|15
CASSYRESGTDTQYF
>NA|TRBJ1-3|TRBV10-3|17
CAISESRAGKAGNTIYF
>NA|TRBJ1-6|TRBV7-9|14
CASSLDRAHSPLHF
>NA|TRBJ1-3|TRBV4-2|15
CASSQENNSGNTIYF
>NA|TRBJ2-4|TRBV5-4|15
CASSSGQLAKNIQYF
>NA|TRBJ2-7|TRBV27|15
CASHPLVAGGYEQYF
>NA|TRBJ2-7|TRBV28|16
CASSPPSGAGSYEQYF
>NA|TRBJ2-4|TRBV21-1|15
CASEGTGLAKNIQYF
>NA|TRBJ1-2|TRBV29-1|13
CSVGGQVIYGYTF
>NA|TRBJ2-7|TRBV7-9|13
CASSSGQTYEQYF
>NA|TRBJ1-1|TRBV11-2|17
CASSLGDGAPGSTEAFF
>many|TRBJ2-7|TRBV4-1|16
CASSQDFSAGGYEQYF
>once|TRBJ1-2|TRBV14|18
CASSHRAGQGPRGYGYTF
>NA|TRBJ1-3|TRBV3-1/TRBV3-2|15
CASSQTVPSGNTIYF
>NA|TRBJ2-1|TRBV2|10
CASSDSQQFF
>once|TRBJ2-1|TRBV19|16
CASSIDGSGRWNEQFF
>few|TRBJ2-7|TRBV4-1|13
CASSQREGSGQYF
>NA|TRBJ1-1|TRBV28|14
CASSIGQGRTEAFF
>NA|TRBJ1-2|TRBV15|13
CATRARTAYGYTF
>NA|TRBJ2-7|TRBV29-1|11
CSVQDRYEQYF
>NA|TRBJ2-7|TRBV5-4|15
CASSLPGQGSYEQYF
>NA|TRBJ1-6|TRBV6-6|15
CASSLDTRSGSPLHF
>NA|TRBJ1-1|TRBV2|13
CASSVHGNTEAFF
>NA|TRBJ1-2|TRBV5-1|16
CASSSTQGPSNYGYTF
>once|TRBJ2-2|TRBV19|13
CASRLVGTGELFF
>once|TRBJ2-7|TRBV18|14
CASSEEAGPHEQYF
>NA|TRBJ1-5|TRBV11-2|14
CACSDFDSNQPQHF
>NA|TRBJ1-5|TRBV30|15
CAWSPGTTHNQPQHF
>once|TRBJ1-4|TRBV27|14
CASSFQGSNEKLFF
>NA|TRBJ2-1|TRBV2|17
CASSDEGSARSYNEQFF
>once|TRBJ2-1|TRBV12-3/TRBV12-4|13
CASSLNSFHEQFF
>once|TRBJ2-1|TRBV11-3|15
CASSLREGSYNEQFF
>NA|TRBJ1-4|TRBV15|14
CATVGQGVREKLFF
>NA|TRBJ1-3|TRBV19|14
CASSTQASGNTIYF
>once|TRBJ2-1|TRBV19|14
CASSSAGGGYEQFF
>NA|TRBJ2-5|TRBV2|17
CASSEGGLETGLETQYF
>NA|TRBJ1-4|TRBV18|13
CASSGARYEKLFF
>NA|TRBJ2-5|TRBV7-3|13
CASSRGQQETQYF
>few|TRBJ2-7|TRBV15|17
CATSRSLSGRATYEQYF
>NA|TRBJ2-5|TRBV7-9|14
CASSQTSGRETQYF
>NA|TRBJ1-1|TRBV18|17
CASSPQAGQGMGTEAFF
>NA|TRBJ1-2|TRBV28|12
CASRRGGYGYTF
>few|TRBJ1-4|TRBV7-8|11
CASRDREKLFF
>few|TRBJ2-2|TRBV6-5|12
CASRPTFGELFF
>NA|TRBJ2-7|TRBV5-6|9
CARFKEQYF